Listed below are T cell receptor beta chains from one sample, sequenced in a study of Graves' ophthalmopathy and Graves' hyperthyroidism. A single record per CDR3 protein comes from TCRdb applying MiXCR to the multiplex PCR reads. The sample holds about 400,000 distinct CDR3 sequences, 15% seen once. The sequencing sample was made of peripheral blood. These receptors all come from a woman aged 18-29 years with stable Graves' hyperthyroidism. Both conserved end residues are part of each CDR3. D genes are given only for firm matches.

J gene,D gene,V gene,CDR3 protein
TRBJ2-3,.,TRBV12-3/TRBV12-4,CASSLVRGINTDTQYF
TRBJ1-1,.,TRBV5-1,CASSPGGGTGTEAFF
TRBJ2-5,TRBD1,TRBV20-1,CSATDRGGLPQETQYF
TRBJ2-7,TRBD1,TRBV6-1,CATLRVRGQSYEQYF
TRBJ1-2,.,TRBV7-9,CASSVTTEGYTF
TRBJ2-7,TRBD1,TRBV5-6,CASSSTRGRGLEQYF
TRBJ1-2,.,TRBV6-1,CASREDGSNYGYTF
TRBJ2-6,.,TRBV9,CASSVAPPGSGANVLTF
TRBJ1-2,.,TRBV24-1,CATSEPTTNYGYTF
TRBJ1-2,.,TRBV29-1,CSVLLTVNYGYTF
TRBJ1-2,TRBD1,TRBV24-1,CATTDRGYGYTF
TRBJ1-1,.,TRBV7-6,CASSLDPGGLAFF
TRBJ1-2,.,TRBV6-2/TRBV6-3,CASSYKGDYGYTF
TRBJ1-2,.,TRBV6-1,CASNPVQRLNYGYTF
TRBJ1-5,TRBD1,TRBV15,CATSRSTGEWGDQPQHF
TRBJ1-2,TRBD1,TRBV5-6,CASRGTGEGYGYTF
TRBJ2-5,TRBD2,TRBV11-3,CASSPTLAAPGTQYF
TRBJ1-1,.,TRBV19,CATATEANTEAFF
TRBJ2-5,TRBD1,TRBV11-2,CASSTRTGQETQYF
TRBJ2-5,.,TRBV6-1,CASSAAFLEQETQYF
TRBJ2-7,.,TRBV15,CATSRDALYEQYF
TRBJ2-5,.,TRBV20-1,CSARARFQETQYF
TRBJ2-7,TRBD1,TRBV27,CASSHPGTGYEQYF
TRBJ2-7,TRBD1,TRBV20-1,CSATRTGGNEQYF
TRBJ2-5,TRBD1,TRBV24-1,CATSDPTGEETQYF
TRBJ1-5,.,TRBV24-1,CATSGQWSNQPQHF
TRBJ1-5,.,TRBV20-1,CSASAGEVVMPQHF
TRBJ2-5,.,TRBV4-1,CASSQRTKGGETQYF
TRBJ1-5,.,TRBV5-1,CASSLDSLNQPQHF
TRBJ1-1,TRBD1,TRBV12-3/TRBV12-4,CASSEGTGVHTEAFF
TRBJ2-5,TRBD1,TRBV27,CASSSSGTEETQYF
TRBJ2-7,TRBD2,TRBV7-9,CASSARDYPYEQYF
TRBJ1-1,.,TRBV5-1,CASSPYSPGSGEAFF
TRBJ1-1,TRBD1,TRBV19,CASSTTGVDTEAFF
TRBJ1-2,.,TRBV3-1,CASSPRLAFNTGRLEYGYTF
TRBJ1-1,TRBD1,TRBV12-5,CASGVQGANTEAFF
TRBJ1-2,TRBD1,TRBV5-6,CASRRITGDRYGYTF
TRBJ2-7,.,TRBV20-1,CSASIGTLNYEQYF
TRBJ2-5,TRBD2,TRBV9,CASSVVGGKETQYF
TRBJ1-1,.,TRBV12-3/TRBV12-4,CASSSTGVAFF
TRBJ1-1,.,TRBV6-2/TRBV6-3,CASSYYQRQASNTEAFF
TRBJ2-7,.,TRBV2,CARNFRDGTYEQYF